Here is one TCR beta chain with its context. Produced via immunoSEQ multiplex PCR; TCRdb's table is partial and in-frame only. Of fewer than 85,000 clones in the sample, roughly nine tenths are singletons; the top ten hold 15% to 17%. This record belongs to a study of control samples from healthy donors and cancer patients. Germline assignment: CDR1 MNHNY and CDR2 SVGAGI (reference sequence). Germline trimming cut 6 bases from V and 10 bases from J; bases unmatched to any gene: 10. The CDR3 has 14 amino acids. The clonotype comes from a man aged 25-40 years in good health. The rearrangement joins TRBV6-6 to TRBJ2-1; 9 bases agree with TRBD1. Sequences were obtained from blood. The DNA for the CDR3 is TGTGCCAGCAGACCTGGACAGGGGTTGGGGGAGCAGTTCTTC. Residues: CASRPGQGLGEQFF.